These 15 T cell receptor beta chains share one sample of origin, sequenced in a study of regulatory T cells in long-lasting Graves disease. The time point: persistent/refractory GD, antithyroid drugs over 5 years with positive TRAb. Generation of the TCR library employed RNA extracted from PBMCs. iRepertoire HTBI primers and Arm-PCR of CDR3 regions built TCR beta libraries. TCRdb used MiXCR to reprocess the multiplex PCR reads, holding one entry per CDR3 protein. The sample records about 460,000 distinct CDR3 sequences, 22% being singletons. Sequences were derived from peripheral blood mononuclear cells (PBMCs), sampled when the disease was refractory, from a patient treated with antithyroid drugs. These receptors were obtained from a female donor with Graves disease.

As to this clonotype: With a much larger clone just one base away, this may be a read error. The rearrangement uses TRBV7-9 and TRBJ2-5; D unclear. The germline CDR1 and CDR2 sequences are SEHNR and FQNEAQ (reference sequence). This CDR3 contains 14 residues. The CDR3 sequence: CASSPGPFQGTQYF. In DNA, the CDR3 is TGTGCCAGCAGTCCCGGACCGTTCCAAGGGACCCAGTACTTC.

V is TRBV6-5 and J is TRBJ2-7; 9 bases are a match to TRBD1. This CDR3 comprises 15 residues. V lost 2 bases and J lost 2; bases outside the gene matches: 4. In germline, CDR1 is MNHEY, CDR2 SVGAGI. The CDR3 protein is CASSYGGQGPYEQYF. The DNA of the CDR3 is TGTGCCAGCAGTTACGGGGGACAGGGACCCTACGAGCAGTACTTC.

V is TRBV11-3 and J is TRBJ1-6; tentative D call: TRBD1 (5 bases). The CDR3 runs to 14 residues. CDR1 is SGHNT, CDR2 YENEEA, per germline. Trimming took off 3 bases at V and 9 bases at J, with 12 bases between the two ends. CDR3 residues: CASSFGAGISPLHF. CDR3 nucleotides: TGTGCCAGCAGCTTCGGGGCAGGGATTTCACCCCTCCACTTT.

CDR3 sequence: CASSGRAAHGPDTQYF. CDR3 nucleotides: TGTGCCAGCAGTGGTCGGGCAGCTCATGGGCCAGATACGCAGTATTTT. The chain has TRBV25-1 and TRBJ2-3; no clear D gene. Between the trimmed V and J ends, which lost 4 bases and 4 bases, there was a span of 18 bases. The CDR3 has 16 amino acids. Germline V gene lookup returns CDR1 MGHDK and CDR2 SYGVNS.

This chain joins TRBV5-5 and TRBJ2-1, with D hard to call. V shed 4 bases and J shed 6 bases, with 20 bases lying between them. Germline assignment: CDR1 SGHKS and CDR2 YYEKEE (reference sequence). The CDR3 loop spans 16 amino acids. The CDR3 protein is CASSPSPGLLSNEQFF. CDR3 DNA sequence: TGTGCCAGCAGCCCCTCGCCCGGCCTACTTTCCAATGAGCAGTTCTTC.

The chain uses TRBV7-2 and TRBJ2-7, with a weak D call TRBD2 (5 bases). Germline CDR1 SGHTA, CDR2 FQGNSA. The CDR3 consists of 15 residues. Trimming took off 3 bases at V and 2 bases at J, with 14 bases between the two ends. CDR3 nucleotides: TGTGCCAGCAGCTTCCTTGACATGAGGGCCTACGAGCAGTACTTC. Protein sequence: CASSFLDMRAYEQYF. Variable domain in full (rest from reference TRBV7-2 and TRBJ2-7): GAGVSQSPSNKVTEKGKDVELRCDPISGHTALYWYRQSLGQGLEFLIYFQGNSAPDKSGLPSDRFSAERTGGSVSTLTIQRTQQEDSAVYLCASSFLDMRAYEQYFGPGTRLTVT.

The chain carries TRBV19 and TRBJ2-7; D possibly corresponds to TRBD1 (6 bases). Germline CDR1 LNHDA, CDR2 SQIVND (reference sequence). With 5 bases removed from V and 3 bases from J, the gap between germline ends came to 14 bases. The CDR3 is 14 amino acids. The CDR3 protein is CASSPPGQHYEQYF. The CDR3 nucleotides are TGTGCCAGTAGTCCCCCCGGACAGCACTACGAGCAGTACTTC.

At least ten counts were recorded for this clonotype. The J gene is TRBJ2-2, the V gene TRBV2, with a tentative D call TRBD1 (11 bases). The CDR3 has 21 amino acids. V lost 4 bases, J lost 6 bases, and 33 bases lay in between. CDR1 SNHLY and CDR2 FYNNEI come from the germline V gene. The CDR3 loop is CASSGTGGSASGRRVAGELFF. Written as DNA, the CDR3 is TGTGCCAGCAGTGGGACAGGGGGCTCTGCTAGCGGGAGAAGGGTTGCCGGGGAGCTGTTTTTT.

This clonotype occurred once. A read error is possible here, since a much larger clone lies one base away. This chain uses TRBV9 with TRBJ2-7; TRBD1 agrees at 9 bases. The CDR3 length is 16 residues. Trimming removed 4 bases from V and 6 bases from J; junction bases left unmatched: 14. The germline V gene encodes CDR1 SGDLS and CDR2 YYNGEE. In nucleotides, the CDR3 is TGTGCCAGCAGCCCCTTCGGGACAGGGAAGAATGGCGAGCAGTACTTC. Protein: CASSPFGTGKNGEQYF. Full variable domain (missing parts from reference TRBV9 and TRBJ2-7): DSGVTQTPKHLITATGQRVTLRCSPRSGDLSVYWYQQSLDQGLQFLIQYYNGEERAKGNILERFSAQQFPDLHSELNLSSLELGDSALYFCASSPFGTGKNGEQYFGPGTRLTVT.

This clonotype was seen a few times. The chain is built from TRBV29-1 and TRBJ1-1; D is perhaps TRBD1 (6 bases). The CDR3 has 16 residues. The germline CDR1 and CDR2 sequences are SQVTM and ANQGSEA. V lost 6 bases and J 5 bases, leaving 25 bases between the germline ends. CDR3 in amino acids: CSVGGAWGARRTEAFF. CDR3 sequence (DNA): TGCAGCGTGGGGGGGGCGTGGGGCGCGCGGAGGACTGAAGCTTTCTTT.

The V gene is TRBV6-2 or TRBV6-3, the J gene TRBJ2-4; D gene ambiguous. Germline V gene data show CDR1 as MNHEY and CDR2 as SVGEGT. The CDR3 loop spans 13 amino acids. Trimming took 6 bases from V and 6 from J, leaving 12 bases between them. The CDR3 loop reads CASSALSGNIQYF. The CDR3 nucleotides are TGTGCCAGCAGCGCTCTGTCAGGAAACATTCAGTACTTC.

This clonotype has a count of ten or more. The V gene is TRBV2, the J gene TRBJ1-2; no clear D gene. The germline CDR1 and CDR2 sequences are SNHLY and FYNNEI. Trimming stripped 3 bases from V and 4 bases from J, with 9 bases between. The CDR3 covers 13 residues. DNA of the CDR3: TGTGCCAGCAGTGACGATTCCGCCTATGGCTACACCTTC. Amino acids: CASSDDSAYGYTF.

As concerns this clonotype: This may be a read error, as it is one base from a much larger clone. V usage is TRBV10-3 and J usage is TRBJ1-1; no reliable D call. The CDR3 sequence is 14 residues long. Germline V CDR1 and CDR2: ENHRY, SYGVKD. The CDR3 here is CAISDTPLNAEAFF. CDR3 nucleotide sequence: TGTGCCATCAGTGACACCCCTTTGAACGCTGAAGCTTTCTTT.

The chain carries TRBV29-1 and TRBJ1-2, with a possible D match to TRBD1 (5 bases). The CDR3 is 12 residues long. CDR1 is SQVTM, CDR2 ANQGSEA, per germline. V was pared by 6 bases and J by 8 bases, with 16 bases between. The CDR3 sequence: CSVFTGGLGYTF. The CDR3, as DNA: TGCAGCGTGTTCACAGGTGGCCTCGGCTACACCTTC.

The table lists this clonotype with a few counts. The chain employs TRBV27 and TRBJ2-3; TRBD1 or TRBD2 may be the D gene (5 bases each). Trimming left V 2 bases short and J 3 bases short, with 12 bases between. The CDR3 consists of 15 residues. Germline CDR1 is MNHEY and CDR2 is SMNVEV (reference sequence). CDR3 sequence: CASSLVGGITDTQYF. CDR3 DNA: TGTGCCAGCAGTTTAGTTGGGGGAATAACAGATACGCAGTATTTT.